Listed below are T cell receptor beta chains from one sample, sequenced in a study of T cell responses to AZD1222 COVID-19 vaccine. Clones were sequenced by immunoSEQ multiplex PCR, and TCRdb holds only the in-frame ones, with some missing. Of 99,000 or so clones listed, about 90% are singletons. The sequencing here drew on peripheral blood, taken on day 0 of AZD1222 vaccination. Every receptor here comes from an adult in good health. CDR3s include the opening cysteine and the closing phenylalanine or tryptophan. The D gene is left open where the match is weak. Rows give clone size only sometimes, using once, few, many, or a class for an expanded clone.

d_call,j_call,clone_size,v_call,cdr3_nt,cdr3_aa
.,TRBJ2-1,few,TRBV4-3,TGCGCCAGCAGCCAAGATACGGGGTCCTACAATGAGCAGTTCTTC,CASSQDTGSYNEQFF
.,TRBJ2-7,.,TRBV28,TGTGCCAGCAGTTTGATTGGAACTCGCGGCAGGCCCCGGCTCAAGTACTTC,CASSLIGTRGRPRLKYF
TRBD1,TRBJ1-2,.,TRBV12-3/TRBV12-4,TGTGCCAGCAGCCGCGACAGGGCCCCCTCTTTTTTC,CASSRDRAPSFF
.,TRBJ1-1,.,TRBV24-1,TGTGCCACCAGTAAGGGGTTCGAAGGGGGAGCTTTCTTT,CATSKGFEGGAFF
.,TRBJ2-1,.,TRBV5-1,TGCGCCAGCAGCTTGGCCATAAGGGCCGATGAGCAGTTCTTC,CASSLAIRADEQFF
.,TRBJ2-7,.,TRBV4-3,TGCGCCAGCAGCCAAGGATCCGGGACGGGGTCCTACGAGCAGTACTTC,CASSQGSGTGSYEQYF
.,TRBJ2-7,.,TRBV18,TGTGCCAGCTCACCAGACACCACCGGCTGGGAGCAGTACTTC,CASSPDTTGWEQYF
.,TRBJ2-1,.,TRBV19,TGTGCCAGTAGTATCGGGGCTTACTACAATGAGCAGTTCTTC,CASSIGAYYNEQFF
.,TRBJ2-7,.,TRBV7-3,TGTGCCAGCAGCCTCAGTATTACCTCCTACGAGCAGTACTTC,CASSLSITSYEQYF
.,TRBJ2-1,.,TRBV27,TGTGCCAGCAGTTTATCCCCGCGCTCCAATGAGCAGTTCTTC,CASSLSPRSNEQFF
.,TRBJ2-1,once,TRBV7-6,TGTGCCAGCAGCTTATACCCCCCCCCAGCGGTCCTGAATGAGCAGTTCTTC,CASSLYPPPAVLNEQFF
.,TRBJ1-5,.,TRBV7-2,TGTGCCAGCAGCTCCTCCGGGACAAAGGGGCAGCCCCAGCATTTT,CASSSSGTKGQPQHF
.,TRBJ1-1,.,TRBV5-1,TGCGCCAGCAGCTTACGGGGAAACCTGAACACTGAAGCTTTCTTT,CASSLRGNLNTEAFF
TRBD1,TRBJ1-1,.,TRBV28,TGTGCCAGCAGTCTGGGACAGGGTAGGGCTTTCTTT,CASSLGQGRAFF
.,TRBJ2-7,.,TRBV19,TGTGCCAGTAGTACTTATAGCGGCTACGAGCAGTACTTC,CASSTYSGYEQYF
TRBD2,TRBJ2-5,once,TRBV3-1/TRBV3-2,TGTGCCAGCAGCCCGGGACTAGCGGGCCAAGAGACCCAGTACTTC,CASSPGLAGQETQYF
.,TRBJ2-7,.,TRBV6-4,TGTGCCAGCAGTGCCTCTATTAAGGACGAGCAGTACTTC,CASSASIKDEQYF
TRBD1,TRBJ1-4,.,TRBV9,TGTGCCAGCAGCGGTCCAGTCGGACAGGAGGTTGAAAAACTGTTTTTT,CASSGPVGQEVEKLFF
.,TRBJ1-2,.,TRBV6-5,TGTGCCAGCAGACTATCAGGGGTCTCTTATGGCTACACCTTC,CASRLSGVSYGYTF
.,TRBJ2-7,.,TRBV7-9,TGTGCCAGCAGCCTTGCCGCCGGAATACGCTACGAGCAGTACTTC,CASSLAAGIRYEQYF
TRBD2,TRBJ2-7,.,TRBV19,TGTGCCAGTAGCCTGATAGCGGGGGAGACCTACGAGCAGTACTTC,CASSLIAGETYEQYF
.,TRBJ1-2,.,TRBV6-5,TGTGCCAGCTCTAGACAGGCGGGAGGCTACACCTTC,CASSRQAGGYTF
TRBD1,TRBJ1-6,.,TRBV6-5,TGTGCCAGCAGTCGGGACAGCCTGAATAATTCACCCCTCCACTTT,CASSRDSLNNSPLHF
TRBD1,TRBJ2-7,once,TRBV2,TGTGCCAGCAGGAAAGGACAGGGCTACTACGAGCAGTACTTC,CASRKGQGYYEQYF
.,TRBJ1-1,.,TRBV4-1,TGCGCCAGCAGCCAATCCAGGGCCACTGAAGCTTTCTTT,CASSQSRATEAFF
.,TRBJ1-5,.,TRBV7-2,TGTGCCAGCAGCCAAAAGAAGAATCAGCCCCAGCATTTT,CASSQKKNQPQHF
TRBD2,TRBJ2-7,once,TRBV7-8,TGTGCCAGCAGCCCCGTCGCGGGAGCCAAAGCCTACGAGCAGTACTTC,CASSPVAGAKAYEQYF
.,TRBJ1-1,.,TRBV30,TGTGCCTGGAGTGTATCCCCAGGAACTGAAGCTTTCTTT,CAWSVSPGTEAFF
.,TRBJ2-5,.,TRBV5-1,TGCGCCAGCAGCTTGGGCGTACAGCCAGGGGAGACCCAGTACTTC,CASSLGVQPGETQYF
.,TRBJ2-2,.,TRBV3-1/TRBV3-2,TGTGCCAGCAGCTATGCGGGAAACACCGGGGAGCTGTTTTTT,CASSYAGNTGELFF
.,TRBJ1-6,.,TRBV10-3,TGTGCCATCAGGGGGGGAGCTTCACCCCTCCACTTT,CAIRGGASPLHF
TRBD1,TRBJ1-1,.,TRBV11-1,TGTGCCAGCAGCGCACCAGGGGGACTGACTGAAGCTTTCTTT,CASSAPGGLTEAFF
.,TRBJ2-5,.,TRBV30,TGTGCCTGGAGCCCCAGGCGGGAGACCCAGTACTTC,CAWSPRRETQYF
TRBD1,TRBJ1-6,.,TRBV27,TGTGCCAGCAGGGGACAGGGTTTTAACTCACCCCTCCACTTT,CASRGQGFNSPLHF